This paragraph reports one T cell receptor beta chain. The antigen remains unidentified. This may come from a read error, since a much larger clone is one base off. This record belongs to a study of metastatic and nonmetastatic thyroid tumors. About the study: It was across blood and tumor or nodule tissue from malignant and benign thyroid patients that repertoires were compared. Regarding the study as a whole: Compared with benign nodules, malignant thyroid tumors were reported to have significantly higher TCR beta diversity in both blood and tumor.

In the original processing: Clinicopathological groups of papillary thyroid cancer showed CDR3 differences that were used to build a distant-metastasis classifier. TCRdb re-called the PCR reads via MiXCR. The V and J calls here are based on TCRdb, not the publication. The sample has tens of thousands of clones; approximately 12% are singletons. Deletions cut 3 bases from V and 5 bases from J, with 24 bases between. Germline V gene data show CDR1 as SGHAT and CDR2 as FQDESV (reference sequence). The CDR3 consists of 18 residues. Each patient came to thyroid surgery without any prior treatment (of any kind).

The sequenced sample consisted of tumor tissue. This receptor was taken from a female donor with papillary thyroid cancer or a benign thyroid nodule (not recorded which). Some clones in this sample may be carry-over from other donors' samples. The V and J genes are TRBV11-1 and TRBJ2-3; D perhaps matches TRBD2 (5 bases). CDR3 in DNA: TGTGCCAGCAGCTTTGCAACATCAGCGGTAGGGCAGTTAGATACGCAGTATTTT. This gives the protein CASSFATSAVGQLDTQYF.